A single sample gave rise to the 29 T cell receptor beta chains below, sequenced in a study of T cells in Graves' hyperthyroidism and ophthalmopathy. TCR beta CDR3 regions were amplified from RNA transcripts. The HTBI primer set drove a first-round RT-PCR of the TCR CDR3. TCRdb reanalysed the multiplex PCR reads using MiXCR and keeps one entry per CDR3 protein. The data hold about 530,000 distinct CDR3 sequences, with 17% observed a single time. Sequences were obtained from blood. These receptors came from a woman between 18 and 29 years old with Graves' ophthalmopathy.

The V gene is TRBV7-9, the J gene TRBJ1-2; D remains ambiguous. The CDR3 spans 15 residues. Germline V gives CDR1 SEHNR, CDR2 FQNEAQ (reference sequence). V shed 4 bases and J shed 8 bases, with 20 bases lying between them. CDR3 coding DNA: TGTGCCAGCAGCTCCATGATTTTCGGGGAAGACGGCTACACCTTC. Translation: CASSSMIFGEDGYTF.

This clonotype was seen repeatedly, ten times or more. One junction end does not reproduce the germline sequence, and a read error may be involved. The rearrangement joins TRBV28 to TRBJ2-2; no clear D. Germline values: CDR1 MDHEN, CDR2 SYDVKM. The CDR3 contains 14 residues. CDR3 coding DNA: TGTGCCAGCAGCTTATACAGGAACACCGGGGAGCTGTTTTTT. Its translation: CASSLYRNTGELFF.

V and J are TRBV11-2 and TRBJ1-5; possibly TRBD1 for D (6 bases). Trimming stripped 0 bases from V and 5 bases from J, with 8 bases between. Germline loops: CDR1 SGHAT, CDR2 FQNNGV. This CDR3 comprises 14 residues. CDR3 sequence reads: CASSLDSGDQPQHF. The CDR3 region has the DNA TGTGCCAGCAGCTTAGATTCAGGGGATCAGCCCCAGCATTTT.

This clonotype was seen a handful of times. The chain joins TRBV7-6 to TRBJ2-3; TRBD2 matches 7 bases. The germline V gene has CDR1 SGHVS and CDR2 FNYEAQ. V lost 3 bases and J lost 3; bases outside the gene matches: 6. The CDR3 is made up of 15 amino acids. CDR3 nucleotide sequence: TGTGCCAGCAGCTTTTCGGGCGGGGGAACAGATACGCAGTATTTT. Protein sequence: CASSFSGGGTDTQYF.

This clonotype has ten or more counts. The rearrangement joins TRBV15 to TRBJ2-7; the match to TRBD1 covers 8 bases. V gave up 4 bases and J gave up 3 bases; unmatched junction bases: 2. The length of the CDR3 is 13 residues. Germline lookup yields CDR1 LNHNV and CDR2 YYDKDF (reference sequence). CDR3 bases: TGTGCCACCAGCACTGACAGGGGCTACGAGCAGTACTTC. Protein: CATSTDRGYEQYF.

This clonotype showed up many times. The chain uses TRBV13 and TRBJ2-1; no clear D gene. The germline V and J ends were trimmed by 6 bases and 5 bases, with 11 bases remaining between them. CDR1 and CDR2 (germline): PRHDT, FYEKMQ (reference sequence). The CDR3 spans 13 residues. This CDR3 reads CASSYGGNNEQFF. CDR3 nucleotide sequence: TGTGCCAGCAGTTACGGTGGGAACAATGAGCAGTTCTTC.

This clonotype was counted at least ten times. The chain combines TRBV30 with TRBJ2-1; no reliable D call. This CDR3 has 12 amino acids. The germline gives CDR1 GTSNPN, CDR2 SVGIG (reference sequence). V gave up 2 bases and J gave up 4 bases, with 6 bases separating them. The CDR3 sequence is CAWSQPYNEQFF. The CDR3 region has the DNA TGTGCCTGGAGTCAGCCGTACAATGAGCAGTTCTTC.

This clonotype appeared many times. This chain connects TRBV7-2 to TRBJ2-2, with TRBD2 matching 7 bases. The CDR3 extends over 14 amino acids. Per the germline V gene, CDR1 is SGHTA and CDR2 is FQGNSA. Losses at the gene ends were 5 bases for V and 5 bases for J; bases not matched to a gene: 5. The CDR3 DNA is TGTGCCAGCAGCCCGATCGGGGGGACCGGGGAGCTGTTTTTT. Translating gives CASSPIGGTGELFF.

The J gene is TRBJ1-2, the V gene TRBV4-2; D gene ambiguous. The CDR3 spans 14 residues. The V and J ends lost 0 bases and 7 bases respectively, with 12 bases between them. The germline CDR1 and CDR2 sequences are LGHNA and YNFKEQ. CDR3 residues: CASSQDQEVAGYTF. Here the CDR3 DNA reads TGTGCCAGCAGCCAAGATCAAGAGGTGGCTGGCTACACCTTC.

This clonotype has a handful of counts. V is TRBV5-1 and J is TRBJ2-1; 11 positions match TRBD2. With 5 bases clipped from V and 4 bases from J, the junction kept 2 bases outside the gene matches. CDR3 length: 14 residues. The germline V gene has CDR1 SGHRS and CDR2 YFSETQ. The DNA for the CDR3 is TGCGCCAGCAGACTAGCGGGAGAATACAATGAGCAGTTCTTC. Its translation is CASRLAGEYNEQFF.

This clonotype was detected many times. V gene TRBV6-2 or TRBV6-3 combines with J gene TRBJ2-1; D is ambiguous. The CDR3 spans 13 residues. The V end was cut by 2 bases, the J end by 9 bases, with 11 bases between. Per germline, CDR1 MNHEY and CDR2 SVGEGT. CDR3 bases: TGTGCCAGCAGTTACCTAATCGCGGTTGAGCAGTTCTTC. Its translation: CASSYLIAVEQFF.

Only a few counts were recorded for this clonotype. CDR3 nucleotide sequence: TGTGCCAGCAGTCTCTCGACAGGGGGTTGGAATGAGCAGTTCTTC. Amino acid sequence: CASSLSTGGWNEQFF. The chain employs TRBV27 and TRBJ2-1; 9 nucleotides agree with TRBD1. The CDR3 is 15 residues long. With 5 bases clipped from V and 7 bases from J, the junction kept 9 bases outside the gene matches. Germline CDR1 and CDR2: MNHEY and SMNVEV (reference sequence).

This clonotype has only a few counts. This chain links TRBV29-1 with TRBJ2-3; D ambiguous. CDR3 length: 13 amino acids. CDR1 SQVTM and CDR2 ANQGSEA come from the germline V gene. Trimming shortened V by 1 base and J by 1 base, and 6 bases separated the two germline ends. The CDR3 spells CSVEAPGTDTQYF. The CDR3 region has the DNA TGCAGCGTTGAAGCCCCAGGCACAGATACGCAGTATTTT.

This clonotype has only a few counts. V and J are TRBV27 and TRBJ1-2; TRBD1 matches 7 bases. After removal of 3 bases from V and 3 bases from J, the junction contained 7 bases not matched to a gene. This CDR3 has 15 residues. Germline CDR1 is MNHEY and CDR2 is SMNVEV (reference sequence). DNA for the CDR3: TGTGCCAGCAGTTTCTCCCGGGACAGCCACTATGGCTACACCTTC. This sequence encodes CASSFSRDSHYGYTF.

J is TRBJ2-1 and V is TRBV27, with D uncertain. Trimming cost V 5 bases and J 5 bases, with 10 bases left between them. The CDR3 covers 13 residues. Germline V gene data show CDR1 as MNHEY and CDR2 as SMNVEV (reference sequence). This CDR3 is CASSPSLHNEQFF. Here the CDR3 DNA reads TGTGCCAGCAGTCCCTCCCTCCACAATGAGCAGTTCTTC.

This clonotype was counted between two and nine times. The chain combines TRBV5-1 with TRBJ2-1; 9 positions match TRBD2. Looked up from germline, CDR1 is SGHRS and CDR2 is YFSETQ. The CDR3 is 14 residues long. The ends lost 5 bases at V and 2 bases at J; junction bases unmatched: 2. CDR3 protein: CASSTSGPYNEQFF. DNA of the CDR3: TGCGCCAGCAGTACTAGCGGGCCCTACAATGAGCAGTTCTTC.

The chain employs TRBV3-1 and TRBJ1-1; 9 nucleotides agree with TRBD1. In germline, CDR1 is LGHDT, CDR2 YNNKEL (reference sequence). V lost 4 bases and J lost 0; bases outside the gene matches: 9. The CDR3 totals 17 residues. Here the CDR3 DNA reads TGTGCCAGCAGCCGGGTCCTGACAGGGGGATTGAACACTGAAGCTTTCTTT. Encoded protein: CASSRVLTGGLNTEAFF.

This clonotype was seen a handful of times. The chain combines TRBV20-1 with TRBJ1-5; tentatively, D is TRBD1 (5 bases). Germline loops: CDR1 DFQATT, CDR2 SNEGSKA (reference sequence). V lost 5 bases, J lost 5 bases, and 10 bases lay in between. The CDR3 consists of 12 residues. The DNA of the CDR3 is TGCAGTGCTGAGGACACCCATCAGCCCCAGCATTTT. Translated, it gives CSAEDTHQPQHF.

This clonotype was recorded many times. The chain combines TRBV27 with TRBJ2-3, with 13 positions matching TRBD2. This CDR3 is 19 amino acids long. Germline V gene data show CDR1 as MNHEY and CDR2 as SMNVEV (reference sequence). V shed 5 bases, J shed 2 bases, and the junction held 13 bases outside the gene matches. CDR3 DNA sequence: TGTGCCAGCAGTCCGCCCACTAGCGGGGGGGCCCGCTACACAGATACGCAGTATTTT. Its translation is CASSPPTSGGARYTDTQYF.

This clonotype was seen a few times. The V call is TRBV28, the J call TRBJ2-7; 9 positions agree with TRBD2. The CDR3 is 16 residues long. Germline V gene data show CDR1 as MDHEN and CDR2 as SYDVKM. The V and J ends lost 5 bases and 5 bases, in that order; junction bases with no gene match: 13. The CDR3 sequence: CASSLRGGPLPHEQYF. The CDR3 coding sequence is TGTGCCAGCAGTCTGCGGGGGGGGCCTCTCCCCCACGAGCAGTACTTC.

This chain connects TRBV20-1 to TRBJ1-2; possible D gene TRBD1, 5 bases. The CDR3 has 12 residues. V gave up 4 bases and J gave up 3 bases, with 9 bases separating them. In germline, CDR1 is DFQATT, CDR2 SNEGSKA (reference sequence). This CDR3 is CSATDSYYGYTF. The CDR3 DNA is TGCAGTGCTACCGACAGTTACTATGGCTACACCTTC.

This CDR3 reads CSARDPGTDYSGNTIYF. In DNA form, the CDR3 reads TGCAGTGCTAGAGATCCGGGGACAGATTATTCTGGAAACACCATATATTTT. This chain uses TRBV20-1 with TRBJ1-3; 7 positions match TRBD1. Germline V gene sequence: CDR1 DFQATT, CDR2 SNEGSKA (reference sequence). The V gene end was trimmed by 0 bases and the J gene end by 1 base; junction bases not matched to a gene: 9. The CDR3 length is 17 residues.

Many counts were recorded for this clonotype. The chain links TRBV7-3 to TRBJ1-1; a weak D match, TRBD1 (6 bases). Germline CDR1 reads SGHTA; CDR2 reads FQGTGA. The CDR3 loop spans 14 amino acids. Trimming cost V 4 bases and J 1 base, with 10 bases left between them. The chain's CDR3 is CASSYRDKNTEAFF. The CDR3 region has the DNA TGTGCCAGCAGCTACCGGGACAAGAACACTGAAGCTTTCTTT.

Ten or more counts support this clonotype. The chain combines TRBV2 with TRBJ2-1; D gene ambiguous. Per the germline V gene, CDR1 is SNHLY and CDR2 is FYNNEI. Trimming took 1 base from V and 10 from J, leaving 11 bases between them. This CDR3 has 13 amino acids. The CDR3 loop reads CASSEEGGTEQFF. In DNA, the CDR3 is TGTGCCAGCAGTGAAGAGGGTGGAACAGAGCAGTTCTTC.

The CDR3, as DNA: TGTGCCTGGAGTCTTATGGGGGAGCTGTTTTTT. Translation gives CAWSLMGELFF. The chain couples TRBV30 to TRBJ2-2; D unclear. The germline CDR1 and CDR2 sequences are GTSNPN and SVGIG (reference sequence). Trimming left V 2 bases short and J 8 bases short, with 6 bases between. The CDR3 length is 11 residues.

This clonotype was recorded at least ten times. This chain joins TRBV20-1 and TRBJ2-1, with 14 bases lining up with TRBD2. The CDR3 totals 17 residues. Germline CDR1 reads DFQATT; CDR2 reads SNEGSKA (reference sequence). V lost 5 bases to trimming and J lost 2 bases; unmatched junction nucleotides: 8. CDR3 amino acids: CSAFPTSGRAPYNEQFF. The CDR3 DNA sequence: TGCAGTGCTTTCCCGACTAGCGGGAGGGCCCCCTACAATGAGCAGTTCTTC.

The V call is TRBV29-1, the J call TRBJ1-1, with a possible D match to TRBD1 (5 bases). Germline V gene lookup returns CDR1 SQVTM and CDR2 ANQGSEA. Trimming took 2 bases from V and 3 from J, leaving 13 bases between them. CDR3 size: 14 residues. The CDR3 loop reads CSVEQGRLHTEAFF. CDR3 nucleotide sequence: TGCAGCGTTGAACAGGGCAGGTTGCACACTGAAGCTTTCTTT.

This clonotype was counted many times. The rearrangement links TRBV6-1 to TRBJ1-2; D possibly corresponds to TRBD1 (6 bases). Trimming left V 7 bases short and J 2 bases short, with 17 bases between. Germline V gene data show CDR1 as MNHNS and CDR2 as SASEGT. The CDR3 is made up of 15 amino acids. The CDR3 nucleotides are TGTGCCAGCACTCGAAGGGGGACGGAGAACTATGGCTACACCTTC. This codes for CASTRRGTENYGYTF.

The table lists this clonotype with a few counts. The V gene is TRBV7-6, the J gene TRBJ2-7, with D uncertain. Germline values: CDR1 SGHVS, CDR2 FNYEAQ. This CDR3 contains 14 residues. The V end lost 5 bases, the J end lost 1 base, and 12 bases lay between the germline ends. CDR3 in DNA: TGTGCCAGCAGCCTCTACGGGTTTTCCTACGAGCAGTACTTC. Amino acid sequence: CASSLYGFSYEQYF. Full variable domain (outside the CDR3, taken from reference TRBV7-6 and TRBJ2-7): GAGVSQSPRYKVTKRGQDVALRCDPISGHVSLYWYRQALGQGPEFLTYFNYEAQQDKSGLPNDRFSAERPEGSISTLTIQRTEQRDSAMYRCASSLYGFSYEQYFGPGTRLTVT.